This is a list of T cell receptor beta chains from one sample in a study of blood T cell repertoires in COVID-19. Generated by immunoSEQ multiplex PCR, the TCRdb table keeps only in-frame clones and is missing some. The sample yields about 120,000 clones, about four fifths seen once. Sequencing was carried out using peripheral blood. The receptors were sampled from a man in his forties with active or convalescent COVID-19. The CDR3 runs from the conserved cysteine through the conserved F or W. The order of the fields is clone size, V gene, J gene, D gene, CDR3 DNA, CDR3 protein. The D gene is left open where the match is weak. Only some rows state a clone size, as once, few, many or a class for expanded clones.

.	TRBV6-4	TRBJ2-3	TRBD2	TGTGCCAGCAGTGACGGGCTAGCGGGAGATACGCAGTATTTT	CASSDGLAGDTQYF
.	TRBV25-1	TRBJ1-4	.	TGTGCCAGCAGCGGACAGACGTCAACTAATGAAAAACTGTTTTTT	CASSGQTSTNEKLFF
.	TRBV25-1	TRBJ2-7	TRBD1	TGTGCCAGCAGTGGGGACAGTGTACATCAAGACCCCAGCTACGAGCAGTACTTC	CASSGDSVHQDPSYEQYF
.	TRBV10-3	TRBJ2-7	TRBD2	TGTGCCATCAGCCCCGGGACTAGCGGGGGGGCTGGAGAGCAGTACTTC	CAISPGTSGGAGEQYF
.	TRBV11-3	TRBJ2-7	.	TGTGCCAGCAGCTCCCGGGCCAGGGCGAGCGAGCAGTACTTC	CASSSRARASEQYF
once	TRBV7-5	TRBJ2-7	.	TGTGTCAGAAGCCCCCCGTCCTACGAGCAGTACTTC	CVRSPPSYEQYF
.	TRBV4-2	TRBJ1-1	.	TGTGCCAGCAGCCCGCGCAGCCGTGGCCAGGGGTTGACTGAAGCTTTCTTT	CASSPRSRGQGLTEAFF
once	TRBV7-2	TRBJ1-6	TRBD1	TGTGCCAGCAGCTTAAACGGGGGACAGGCCAATTCACCCCTCCACTTT	CASSLNGGQANSPLHF
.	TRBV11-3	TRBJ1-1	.	TGTGCCAGCAGCTTAGGAGGTGAAGCTTTCTTT	CASSLGGEAFF
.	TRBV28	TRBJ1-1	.	TGTGCCAGCAGTGGGACACGGCGGGTCACTGAAGCTTTCTTT	CASSGTRRVTEAFF
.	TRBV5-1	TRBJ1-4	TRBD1	TGCGCCAGCAGCTTAGGGGACAGGGTTGAAAAACTGTTTTTT	CASSLGDRVEKLFF
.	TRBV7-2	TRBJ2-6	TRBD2	TGTGCCAGCAGCTTACGGCCTAGCGGGGCGGGGGCCAACGTCCTGACTTTC	CASSLRPSGAGANVLTF
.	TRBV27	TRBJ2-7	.	TGTGCCAGCAGTACGGTCTCCTACGAGCAGTACTTC	CASSTVSYEQYF
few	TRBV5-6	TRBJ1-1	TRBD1	TGTGCCAGCAGAGGACAGGCGAACACTGAAGCTTTCTTT	CASRGQANTEAFF
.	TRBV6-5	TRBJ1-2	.	TGTGCCACCCAGACACAGGGATATGGCTACACCTTC	CATQTQGYGYTF
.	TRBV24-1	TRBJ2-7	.	TGTGCCACCAGTGATGGACAGACGGCTAACGAGCAGTACTTC	CATSDGQTANEQYF
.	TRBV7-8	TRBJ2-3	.	TGTGCCAGCAGCCTGAGGGTTAGCACAGATACGCAGTATTTT	CASSLRVSTDTQYF
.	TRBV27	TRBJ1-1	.	TGTGCCAGCAAATCCCAGGGGAGCACTGAAGCTTTCTTT	CASKSQGSTEAFF
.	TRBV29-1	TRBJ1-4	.	TGCAGCGCAAAATCCAGACTTGCAACTAATGAAAAACTGTTTTTT	CSAKSRLATNEKLFF
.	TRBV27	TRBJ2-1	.	TGTGCCAGCACCCCCCGTCGGGAACTAGCCTGGTTCTTC	CASTPRRELAWFF
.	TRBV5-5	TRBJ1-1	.	TGTGCCAGCAGCTTGGGGCCTGGCAGGCTTAACACTGAAGCTTTCTTT	CASSLGPGRLNTEAFF
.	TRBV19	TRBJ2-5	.	TGTGCCAGTAGTTATACGGACCAAGAGACCCAGTACTTC	CASSYTDQETQYF
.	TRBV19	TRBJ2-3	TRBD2	TGTGCCAGTAGCCGACTAGCGGGGGGGCAGCGTACGCAGTATTTT	CASSRLAGGQRTQYF
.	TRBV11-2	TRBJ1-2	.	TGTGCCAGCAGCTTGCTGACAGGCTATGGCTACACCTTC	CASSLLTGYGYTF
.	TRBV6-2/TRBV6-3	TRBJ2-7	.	TGTGCCAGCAGTTCGCGGGCGAGATCCTACGAGCAGTACTTC	CASSSRARSYEQYF
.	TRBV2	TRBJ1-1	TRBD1	TGTGCCAGCAGTACAACAGGGGAGAACACTGAAGCTTTCTTT	CASSTTGENTEAFF
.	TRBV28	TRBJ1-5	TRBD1	TGTGCCAGCAGCCCAGGACAGGGAAACAATCAGCCCCAGCATTTT	CASSPGQGNNQPQHF
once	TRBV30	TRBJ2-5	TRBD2	TGTGCCTGGAGTGTGGGACTAGCGGGAGGAGAGACCCAGTACTTC	CAWSVGLAGGETQYF
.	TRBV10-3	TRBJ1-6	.	TGTGCCATATCAGTCTCGGGAATATCGAATAATTCACCCCTCCACTTT	CAISVSGISNNSPLHF
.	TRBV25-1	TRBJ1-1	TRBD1	TGTGCCAGCAGCGCCCCGGACAGGCAGAACACTGAAGCTTTCTTT	CASSAPDRQNTEAFF
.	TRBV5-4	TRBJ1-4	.	TGTGCCAGCAGGACCCAGGGAACTAATGAAAAACTGTTTTTT	CASRTQGTNEKLFF
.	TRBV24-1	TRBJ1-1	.	TGTGCCACCAGTGACGGACAGAGGGGGGAAGCTTTCTTT	CATSDGQRGEAFF
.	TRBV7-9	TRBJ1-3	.	TGTGCCAGCAGCTTAGACAGCCGAAACACCATATATTTT	CASSLDSRNTIYF
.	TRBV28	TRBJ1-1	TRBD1	TGTGCCAGCAGTTTCCCTCGACAGGGAAGGACTGAAGCTTTCTTT	CASSFPRQGRTEAFF